Below, one TCR beta chain is given with its context. The CDR3 has 14 residues. Germline loops: CDR1 KGHSH, CDR2 LQKENI. The V end lost 8 bases, the J end lost 2 bases, and 15 bases lay between the germline ends. This sample was taken from a study of blood T cells in healthy people across ages. It was with a sample-barcoded 5' primer and a J-beta primer mix that a second PCR of about 7 to 12 cycles was run. Via MiXCR, TCRdb re-called the 5' RACE reads, giving one row per CDR3 protein. The data contain about 640,000 distinct CDR3 sequences, approximately 50% of them singletons. V gene TRBV18 combines with J gene TRBJ2-5; possibly TRBD2 for D (6 bases). The sequencing sample was made of blood. The clonotype originates from a man aged 55-75 years in good health. CDR3 amino acids: CASKLGGPQETQYF. CDR3 DNA sequence: TGTGCCAGCAAATTGGGAGGCCCTCAAGAGACCCAGTACTTC.